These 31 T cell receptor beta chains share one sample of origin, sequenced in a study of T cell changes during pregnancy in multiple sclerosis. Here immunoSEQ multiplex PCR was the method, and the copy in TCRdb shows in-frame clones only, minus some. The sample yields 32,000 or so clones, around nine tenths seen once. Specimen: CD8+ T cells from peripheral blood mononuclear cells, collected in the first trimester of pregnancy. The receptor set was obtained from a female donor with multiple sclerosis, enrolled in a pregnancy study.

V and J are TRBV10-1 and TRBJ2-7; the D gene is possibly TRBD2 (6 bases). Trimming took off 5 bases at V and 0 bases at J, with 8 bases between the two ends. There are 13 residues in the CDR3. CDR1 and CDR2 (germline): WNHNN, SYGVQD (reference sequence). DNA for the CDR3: TGCGCCAGCAGTACCGGGAGCTCCTACGAGCAGTACTTC. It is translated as CASSTGSSYEQYF.

Here the CDR3 DNA reads TGTGCCAGCAGTTACTCTTCCGGGGTGAACACTGAAGCTTTCTTT. It codes for CASSYSSGVNTEAFF. This rearrangement joins TRBV6-5 to TRBJ1-1; D gene uncertain. The germline gives CDR1 MNHEY, CDR2 SVGAGI. This CDR3 contains 15 residues. Deletions cut 0 bases from V and 0 bases from J, with 8 bases between.

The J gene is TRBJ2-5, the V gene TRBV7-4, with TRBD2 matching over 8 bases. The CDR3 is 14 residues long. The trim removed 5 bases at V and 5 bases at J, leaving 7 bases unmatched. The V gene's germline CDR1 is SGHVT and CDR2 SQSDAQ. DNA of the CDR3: TGTGCCAGCAGCGGGGGACTAGGCGGCGAGACCCAGTACTTC. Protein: CASSGGLGGETQYF.

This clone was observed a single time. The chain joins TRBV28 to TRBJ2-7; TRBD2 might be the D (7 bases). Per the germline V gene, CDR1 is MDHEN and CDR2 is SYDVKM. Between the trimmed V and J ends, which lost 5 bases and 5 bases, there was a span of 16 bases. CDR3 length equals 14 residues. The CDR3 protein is CASSRGGEPNEQYF. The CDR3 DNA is TGTGCCAGCAGTAGGGGGGGAGAACCCAACGAGCAGTACTTC.

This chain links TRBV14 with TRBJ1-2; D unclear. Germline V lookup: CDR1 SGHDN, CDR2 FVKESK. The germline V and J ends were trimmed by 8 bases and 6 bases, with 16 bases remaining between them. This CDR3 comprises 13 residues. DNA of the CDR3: TGTGCCAGCTCGAAACCCGGGATTCATGGCTACACCTTC. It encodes CASSKPGIHGYTF.

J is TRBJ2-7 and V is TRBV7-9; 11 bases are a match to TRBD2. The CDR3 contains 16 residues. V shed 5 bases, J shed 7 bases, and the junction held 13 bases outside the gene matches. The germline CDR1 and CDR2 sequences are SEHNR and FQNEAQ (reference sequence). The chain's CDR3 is CASSHDLGLAAREQYF. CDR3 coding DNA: TGTGCCAGCAGCCATGACCTGGGACTAGCGGCCCGGGAGCAGTACTTC.

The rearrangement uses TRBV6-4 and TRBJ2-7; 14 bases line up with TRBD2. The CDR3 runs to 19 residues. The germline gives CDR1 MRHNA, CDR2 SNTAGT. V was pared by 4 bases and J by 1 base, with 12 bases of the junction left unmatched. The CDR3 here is CASSGPLGGLAGASYEQYF. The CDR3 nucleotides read TGTGCCAGCAGTGGACCCCTGGGGGGACTAGCGGGAGCATCCTACGAGCAGTACTTC.

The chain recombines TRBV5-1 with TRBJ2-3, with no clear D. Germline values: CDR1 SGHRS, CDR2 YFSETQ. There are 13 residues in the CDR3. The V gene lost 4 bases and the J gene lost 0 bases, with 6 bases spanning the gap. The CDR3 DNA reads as TGCGCCAGCAGCGAAGCTAGCACAGATACGCAGTATTTT. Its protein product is CASSEASTDTQYF.

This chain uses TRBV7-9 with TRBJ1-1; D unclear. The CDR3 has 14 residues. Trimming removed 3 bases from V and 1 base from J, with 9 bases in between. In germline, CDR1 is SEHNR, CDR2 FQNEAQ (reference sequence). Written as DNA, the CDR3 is TGTGCCAGCAGCTTTTACATTTCGAACACTGAAGCTTTCTTT. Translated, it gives CASSFYISNTEAFF.

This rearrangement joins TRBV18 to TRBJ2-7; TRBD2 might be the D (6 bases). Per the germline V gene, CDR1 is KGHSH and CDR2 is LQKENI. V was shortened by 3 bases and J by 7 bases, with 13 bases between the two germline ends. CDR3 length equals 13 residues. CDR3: CASSPRAGWEQYF. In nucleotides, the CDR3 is TGTGCCAGCTCACCCCGGGCGGGGTGGGAGCAGTACTTC.

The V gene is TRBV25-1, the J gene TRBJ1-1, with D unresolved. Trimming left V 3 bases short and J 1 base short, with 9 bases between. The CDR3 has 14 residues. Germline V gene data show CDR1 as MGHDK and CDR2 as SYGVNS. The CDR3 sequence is CASSEVGRNTEAFF. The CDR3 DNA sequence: TGTGCCAGCAGTGAGGTCGGGAGGAACACTGAAGCTTTCTTT.

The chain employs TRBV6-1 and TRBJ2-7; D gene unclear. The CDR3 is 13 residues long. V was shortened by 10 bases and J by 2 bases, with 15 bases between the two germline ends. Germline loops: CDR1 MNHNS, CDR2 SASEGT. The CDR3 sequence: CATLLHITYEQYF. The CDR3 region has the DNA TGTGCCACCTTACTGCATATTACCTACGAGCAGTACTTC.

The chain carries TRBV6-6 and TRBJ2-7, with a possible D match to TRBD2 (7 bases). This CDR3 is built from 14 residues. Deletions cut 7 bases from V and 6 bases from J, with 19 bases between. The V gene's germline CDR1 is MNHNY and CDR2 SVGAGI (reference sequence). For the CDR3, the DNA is TGTGCCAGCACCCCTTGGGGGGGGCCAGGCGAGCAGTACTTC. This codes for CASTPWGGPGEQYF.

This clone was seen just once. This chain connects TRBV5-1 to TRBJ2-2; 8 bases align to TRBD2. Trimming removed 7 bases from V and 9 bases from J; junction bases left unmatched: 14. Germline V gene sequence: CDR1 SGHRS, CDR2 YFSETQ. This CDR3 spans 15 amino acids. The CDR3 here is CASGSSGLPMRELFF. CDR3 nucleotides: TGCGCCAGCGGATCTAGCGGGTTACCGATGAGGGAGCTGTTTTTT.

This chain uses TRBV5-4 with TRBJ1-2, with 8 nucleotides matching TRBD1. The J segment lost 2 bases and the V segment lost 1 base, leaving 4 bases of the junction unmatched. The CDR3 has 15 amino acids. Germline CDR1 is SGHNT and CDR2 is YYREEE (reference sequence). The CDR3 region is CASSLTGGSNYGYTF. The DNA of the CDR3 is TGTGCCAGCAGCTTGACAGGGGGATCGAACTATGGCTACACCTTC.

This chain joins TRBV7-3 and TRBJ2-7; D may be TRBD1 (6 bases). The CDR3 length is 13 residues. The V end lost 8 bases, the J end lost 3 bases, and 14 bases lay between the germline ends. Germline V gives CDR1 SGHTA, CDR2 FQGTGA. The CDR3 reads CASSAGTNYEQYF. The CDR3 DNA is TGTGCCAGCTCCGCAGGGACAAACTACGAGCAGTACTTC. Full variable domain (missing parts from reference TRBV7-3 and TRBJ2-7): GAGVSQTPSNKVTEKGKYVELRCDPISGHTALYWYRQSLGQGPEFLIYFQGTGAADDSGLPNDRFFAVRPEGSVSTLKIQRTERGDSAVYLCASSAGTNYEQYFGPGTRLTVT.

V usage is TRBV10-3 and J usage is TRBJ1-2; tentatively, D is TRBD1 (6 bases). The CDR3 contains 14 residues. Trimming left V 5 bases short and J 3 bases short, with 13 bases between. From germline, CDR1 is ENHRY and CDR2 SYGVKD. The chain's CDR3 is CAISPHRDYYGYTF. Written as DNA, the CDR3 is TGTGCCATCAGTCCTCACAGGGATTACTATGGCTACACCTTC.

DNA of the CDR3: TGTGCCAGCAGCCTTCCGGCGGGGAACCCCACAGATACGCAGTATTTT. Translating gives CASSLPAGNPTDTQYF. This rearrangement joins TRBV7-6 to TRBJ2-3; D is perhaps TRBD2 (6 bases). Germline V gene sequence: CDR1 SGHVS, CDR2 FNYEAQ. The CDR3 totals 16 residues. The V gene lost 5 bases and the J gene lost 2 bases, with 17 bases spanning the gap.

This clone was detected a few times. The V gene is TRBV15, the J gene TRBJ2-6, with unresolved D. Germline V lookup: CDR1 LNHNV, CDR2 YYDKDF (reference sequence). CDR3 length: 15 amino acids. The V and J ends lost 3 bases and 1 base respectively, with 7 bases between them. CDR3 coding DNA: TGTGCCACCAGCAGCCCGACTTCTGGGGCCAACGTCCTGACTTTC. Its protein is CATSSPTSGANVLTF. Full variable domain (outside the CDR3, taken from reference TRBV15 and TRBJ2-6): DAMVIQNPRYQVTQFGKPVTLSCSQTLNHNVMYWYQQKSSQAPKLLFHYYDKDFNNEADTPDNFQSRRPNTSFCFLDIRSPGLGDTAMYLCATSSPTSGANVLTFGAGSRLTVL.

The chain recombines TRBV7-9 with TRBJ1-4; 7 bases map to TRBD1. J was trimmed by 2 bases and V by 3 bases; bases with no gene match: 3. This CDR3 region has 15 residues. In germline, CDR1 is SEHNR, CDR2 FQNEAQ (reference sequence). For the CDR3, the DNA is TGTGCCAGCAGCTTCCCACAGGGGACTAATGAAAAACTGTTTTTT. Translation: CASSFPQGTNEKLFF.

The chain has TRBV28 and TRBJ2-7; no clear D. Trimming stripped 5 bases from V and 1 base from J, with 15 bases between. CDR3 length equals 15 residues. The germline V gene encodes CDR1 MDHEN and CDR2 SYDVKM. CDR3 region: CASSIPSGRSYEQYF. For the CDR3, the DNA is TGTGCCAGCAGTATCCCGTCTGGGCGATCCTACGAGCAGTACTTC.

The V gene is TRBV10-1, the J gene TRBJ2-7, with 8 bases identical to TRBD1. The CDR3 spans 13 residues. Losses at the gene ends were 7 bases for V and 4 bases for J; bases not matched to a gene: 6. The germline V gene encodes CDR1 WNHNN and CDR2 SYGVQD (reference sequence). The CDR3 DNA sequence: TGCGCCAGCAACGATAGACAGGGGTACGAGCAGTACTTC. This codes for CASNDRQGYEQYF.

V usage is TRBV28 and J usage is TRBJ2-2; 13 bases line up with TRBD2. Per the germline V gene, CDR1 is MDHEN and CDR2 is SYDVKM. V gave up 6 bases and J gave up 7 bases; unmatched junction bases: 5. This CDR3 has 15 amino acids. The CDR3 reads CASRTSGRYIGELFF. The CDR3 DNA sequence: TGTGCCAGCAGGACTAGCGGGAGGTATATCGGGGAGCTGTTTTTT.

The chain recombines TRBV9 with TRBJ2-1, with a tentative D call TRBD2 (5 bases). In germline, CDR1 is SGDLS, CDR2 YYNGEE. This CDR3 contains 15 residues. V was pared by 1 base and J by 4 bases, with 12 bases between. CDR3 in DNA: TGTGCCAGCAGCGTACGGGGAGAGCCATACAATGAGCAGTTCTTC. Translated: CASSVRGEPYNEQFF.

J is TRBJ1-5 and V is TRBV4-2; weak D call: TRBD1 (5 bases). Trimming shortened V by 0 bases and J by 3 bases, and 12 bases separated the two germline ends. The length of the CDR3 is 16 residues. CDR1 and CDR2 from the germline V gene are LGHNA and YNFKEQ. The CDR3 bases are TGTGCCAGCAGCCAAGAATCAGGGCAGCTCAATCAGCCCCAGCATTTT. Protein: CASSQESGQLNQPQHF.

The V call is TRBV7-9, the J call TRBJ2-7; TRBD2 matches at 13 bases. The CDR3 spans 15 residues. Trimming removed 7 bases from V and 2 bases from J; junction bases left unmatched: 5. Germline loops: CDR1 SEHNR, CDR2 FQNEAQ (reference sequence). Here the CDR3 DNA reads TGTGCCAGCACCCTACTAGCGGGAGGGGCCTACGAGCAGTACTTC. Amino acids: CASTLLAGGAYEQYF.

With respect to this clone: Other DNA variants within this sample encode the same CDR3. Written as DNA, the CDR3 is TGTGCCAGCAGCTTTCGCGGAGGGAGCACAGATACGCAGTATTTT. It encodes CASSFRGGSTDTQYF. The chain has TRBV13 and TRBJ2-3; D may be TRBD2 (6 bases). CDR3 size: 15 residues. Germline CDR1 PRHDT, CDR2 FYEKMQ (reference sequence). V was cut by 3 bases and J by 0 bases, with 10 bases left in between.

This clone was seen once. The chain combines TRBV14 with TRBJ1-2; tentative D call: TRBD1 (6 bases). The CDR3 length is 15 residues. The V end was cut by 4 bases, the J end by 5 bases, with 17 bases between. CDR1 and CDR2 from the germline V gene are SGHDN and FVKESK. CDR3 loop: CASSPLQGNGYGYTF. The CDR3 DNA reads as TGTGCCAGCAGCCCTCTCCAGGGGAATGGGTATGGCTACACCTTC.

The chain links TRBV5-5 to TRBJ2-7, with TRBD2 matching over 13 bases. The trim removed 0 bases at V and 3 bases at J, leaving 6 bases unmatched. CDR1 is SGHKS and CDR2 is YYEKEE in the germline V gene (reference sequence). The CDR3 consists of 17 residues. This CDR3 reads CASSLEGLAGLHYEQYF. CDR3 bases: TGTGCCAGCAGCTTGGAGGGACTAGCGGGACTCCACTACGAGCAGTACTTC.

The CDR3 sequence is CASSFLSPGELFF. In DNA form, the CDR3 reads TGTGCCAGCAGCTTTCTTAGTCCCGGGGAGCTGTTTTTT. This sequence joins TRBV27 and TRBJ2-2; D gene unclear. V dropped 6 bases and J dropped 6 bases, with 11 bases sitting between them. Germline CDR1 and CDR2: MNHEY and SMNVEV (reference sequence). The CDR3 has 13 residues.

CDR3 sequence: CASSGRLAGVLETQYF. The DNA of the CDR3 is TGTGCCAGCAGTGGTAGACTAGCGGGAGTTCTAGAGACCCAGTACTTC. This rearrangement joins TRBV2 to TRBJ2-5; 12 bases are shared with TRBD2. The CDR3 consists of 16 residues. The V segment lost 4 bases and the J segment 4 bases; nucleotides outside the gene matches: 7. Germline-derived CDR1 and CDR2 are SNHLY and FYNNEI.